A single sample gave rise to the 13 T cell receptor beta chains below, sequenced in a study of CD8 T cells in ankylosing spondylitis. TCRdb re-called the 5' RACE reads through MiXCR, storing one row per CDR3 protein. In the table there are 300,000 to 400,000 distinct CDR3 sequences, roughly 14% of which are singletons. What was sequenced was blood, either unsorted or a sorted T cell fraction (not recorded which). The receptors here all came from a male donor with ankylosing spondylitis or in good health (not recorded which).

This clonotype was observed at least ten times. The chain carries TRBV5-1 and TRBJ1-5, with D perhaps TRBD1 (6 bases). The CDR3 spans 18 residues. The V end lost 1 base, the J end lost 0 bases, and 17 bases lay between the germline ends. Germline V CDR1 and CDR2: SGHRS, YFSETQ. CDR3 nucleotides: TGCGCCAGCAGCTTGATGCCCACCGGGACATCTAGCAATCAGCCCCAGCATTTT. Residues: CASSLMPTGTSSNQPQHF.

This sequence joins TRBV3-1 and TRBJ2-1; TRBD2 is a possible D gene (6 bases). V shed 4 bases and J shed 7 bases, with 14 bases lying between them. The CDR3 runs 14 residues. Germline-derived CDR1 and CDR2 are LGHDT and YNNKEL (reference sequence). CDR3: CASSRGTPGNEQFF. The CDR3 nucleotides are TGTGCCAGCAGCCGCGGGACTCCGGGGAATGAGCAGTTCTTC.

This chain joins TRBV21-1 and TRBJ2-4; the tabulated D call, TRBD1, remains unverified against the DNA. TRBV21-1 is designated a pseudogene. CDR3 size: 16 residues. The CDR3 DNA reads as TGTGCCAGCAGCCCTCGGGACCTTTTAGCCAAAAACATTCAGTACTTC. It encodes CASSPRDLLAKNIQYF.

This clonotype was counted a few times. The chain is built from TRBV12-3 or TRBV12-4 and TRBJ2-3; TRBD2 aligns across 7 bases. The CDR3 is 14 residues long. With V trimmed by 3 bases and J by 4 bases, 4 bases remained unmatched. Here the CDR3 reads CASSLGGGPDTQYF. CDR3 DNA sequence: TGTGCCAGCAGTTTGGGCGGGGGTCCAGATACGCAGTATTTT.

This clonotype was counted only a few times. V gene TRBV5-1 combines with J gene TRBJ2-7; 8 bases align to TRBD2. V was pared by 4 bases and J by 4 bases, with 7 bases of the junction left unmatched. The CDR3 covers 14 residues. From germline, CDR1 is SGHRS and CDR2 YFSETQ. CDR3 residues: CASSPTSGTYEQYF. In DNA, the CDR3 is TGCGCCAGCAGCCCTACTAGCGGCACTTACGAGCAGTACTTC.

This chain joins TRBV6-4 and TRBJ2-1, with 12 bases lining up with TRBD2. CDR3 length: 16 amino acids. The germline V gene encodes CDR1 MRHNA and CDR2 SNTAGT. Unmatched junction bases numbered 4, after V lost 5 bases and J lost 2 bases. CDR3 sequence: CASSYLAGGAYNEQFF. As DNA, the CDR3 is TGTGCCAGCAGTTACCTAGCGGGAGGGGCCTACAATGAGCAGTTCTTC.

This clonotype was found a few times. This rearrangement joins TRBV5-1 to TRBJ2-2, with D unclear. The CDR3 is 15 amino acids. Germline V lookup: CDR1 SGHRS, CDR2 YFSETQ. Between the trimmed V and J ends, which lost 1 base and 1 base, there was a span of 8 bases. The CDR3 sequence: CASSLNDLNTGELFF. Written as DNA, the CDR3 is TGCGCCAGCAGCTTGAACGACCTGAACACCGGGGAGCTGTTTTTT.

The rearrangement joins TRBV11-2 to TRBJ1-1; D unclear. CDR3 length: 14 amino acids. V lost 3 bases and J 0 bases, leaving 8 bases between the germline ends. CDR1 and CDR2 from the germline V gene are SGHAT and FQNNGV. CDR3 in amino acids: CASSFAQLNTEAFF. In DNA form, the CDR3 reads TGTGCCAGCAGCTTTGCCCAGTTGAACACTGAAGCTTTCTTT.

This clonotype was found a few times. The chain recombines TRBV5-1 with TRBJ2-1, with TRBD1 matching 9 bases. The CDR3 runs 16 residues. The germline V gene encodes CDR1 SGHRS and CDR2 YFSETQ. Trimming cost V 4 bases and J 7 bases; bases outside gene matches: 12. CDR3 loop: CASSALGTGMGNEQFF. The CDR3 nucleotides read TGCGCCAGCAGCGCATTGGGGACAGGGATGGGGAATGAGCAGTTCTTC.

The V gene is TRBV5-1, the J gene TRBJ2-7; the D call may be TRBD1 or TRBD2 (5 bases each). Germline-derived CDR1 and CDR2 are SGHRS and YFSETQ. The V end lost 3 bases, the J end lost 1 base, and 11 bases lay between the germline ends. This CDR3 is built from 14 residues. The CDR3 reads CASSSRDGSYEQYF. CDR3 bases: TGCGCCAGCAGCTCCCGGGACGGTTCCTACGAGCAGTACTTC. The full variable domain, in which reference TRBV5-1 and TRBJ2-7 provide the parts outside the CDR3, is KAGVTQTPRYLIKTRGQQVTLSCSPISGHRSVSWYQQTPGQGLQFLFEYFSETQRNKGNFPGRFSGRQFSNSRSEMNVSTLELGDSALYLCASSSRDGSYEQYFGPGTRLTVT.

This chain uses TRBV12-3 or TRBV12-4 with TRBJ2-1; no clear D gene. CDR3 size: 12 residues. Between the trimmed V and J ends, which lost 3 bases and 6 bases, there was a span of 6 bases. CDR3 region: CASSFSRNEQFF. The CDR3 DNA is TGTGCCAGCAGTTTCTCCCGCAATGAGCAGTTCTTC.

The rearrangement joins TRBV27 to TRBJ1-6, with a tentative D call TRBD1 (5 bases). V lost 3 bases and J lost 7, with 13 bases in between. The CDR3 is 15 residues long. Germline V CDR1 and CDR2: MNHEY, SMNVEV (reference sequence). DNA of the CDR3: TGTGCCAGCAGTTTCGAGGGACGGAGGAATTCACCCCTCCACTTT. It is translated as CASSFEGRRNSPLHF.

This chain joins TRBV18 and TRBJ2-3; TRBD1 matches at 9 bases. The V gene end was trimmed by 4 bases and the J gene end by 3 bases; junction bases not matched to a gene: 2. The CDR3 has 14 residues. CDR1 is KGHSH, CDR2 LQKENI, per germline. The CDR3 loop reads CASSRDRVTDTQYF. The CDR3 nucleotides are TGTGCCAGCTCACGGGACAGGGTAACAGATACGCAGTATTTT.